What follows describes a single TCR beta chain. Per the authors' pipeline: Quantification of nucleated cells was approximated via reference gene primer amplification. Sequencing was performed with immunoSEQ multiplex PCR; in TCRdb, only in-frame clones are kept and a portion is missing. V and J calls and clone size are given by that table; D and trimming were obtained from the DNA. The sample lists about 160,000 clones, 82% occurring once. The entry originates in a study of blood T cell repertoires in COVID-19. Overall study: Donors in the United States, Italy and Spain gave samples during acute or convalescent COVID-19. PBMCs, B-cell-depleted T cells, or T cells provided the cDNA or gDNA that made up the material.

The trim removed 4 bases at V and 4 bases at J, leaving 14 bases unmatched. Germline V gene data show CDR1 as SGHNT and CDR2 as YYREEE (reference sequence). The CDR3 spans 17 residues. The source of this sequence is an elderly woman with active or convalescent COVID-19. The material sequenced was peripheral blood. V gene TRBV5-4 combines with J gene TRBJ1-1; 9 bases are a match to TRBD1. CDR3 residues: CASSGVSDRGFGTEAFF. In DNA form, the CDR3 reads TGTGCCAGCAGCGGCGTTTCGGACAGGGGTTTCGGCACTGAAGCTTTCTTT.